The clone carrying this TCR beta chain was detected ten times or more. This sample stems from a study of regulatory T cells in long-lasting Graves disease. Overall study: Antithyroid drug exposure in newly diagnosed Graves' patients had lasted under 3 months.

The time point: newly diagnosed GD, antithyroid drugs for less than 3 months. The authors made the TCR library using RNA they extracted from PBMCs. Germline V lookup: CDR1 SQVTM, CDR2 ANQGSEA. The CDR3 contains 14 residues. V was clipped by 1 base and J by 2 bases; unmatched bases: 2. Construction of TCR beta libraries relied on iRepertoire HTBI primers and on Arm-PCR targeting CDR3 regions. TCRdb re-analysed the multiplex PCR reads in MiXCR, keeping a single row per CDR3 protein. The data show 400,000 to 450,000 distinct CDR3 sequences, about a sixth seen once. The same data also contributed to another study, on T cells in Graves' hyperthyroidism and ophthalmopathy.

This clonotype was obtained from a woman in her twenties or thirties with Graves disease. Sample: peripheral blood mononuclear cells (PBMCs), taken at new diagnosis, from a patient treated with antithyroid drugs. V is TRBV29-1 and J is TRBJ1-5; 7 nucleotides align to TRBD1. CDR3 sequence: CSVEGQGGNQPQHF. The CDR3 coding sequence is TGCAGCGTTGAAGGACAGGGTGGCAATCAGCCCCAGCATTTT.